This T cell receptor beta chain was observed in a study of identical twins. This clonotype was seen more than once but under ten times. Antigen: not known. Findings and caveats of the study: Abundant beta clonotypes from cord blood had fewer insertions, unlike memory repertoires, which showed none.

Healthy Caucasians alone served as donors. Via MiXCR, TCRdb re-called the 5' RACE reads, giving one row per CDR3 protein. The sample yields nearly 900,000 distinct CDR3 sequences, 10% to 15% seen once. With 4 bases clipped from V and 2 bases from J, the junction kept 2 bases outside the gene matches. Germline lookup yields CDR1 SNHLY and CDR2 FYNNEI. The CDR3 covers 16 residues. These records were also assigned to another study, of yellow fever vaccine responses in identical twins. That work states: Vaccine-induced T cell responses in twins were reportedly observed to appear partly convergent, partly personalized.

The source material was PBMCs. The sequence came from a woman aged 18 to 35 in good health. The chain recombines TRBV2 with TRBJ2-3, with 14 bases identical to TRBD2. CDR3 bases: TGTGCCAGCAGTGGGACTAGCGGGAGGACCACAGATACGCAGTATTTT. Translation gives CASSGTSGRTTDTQYF.